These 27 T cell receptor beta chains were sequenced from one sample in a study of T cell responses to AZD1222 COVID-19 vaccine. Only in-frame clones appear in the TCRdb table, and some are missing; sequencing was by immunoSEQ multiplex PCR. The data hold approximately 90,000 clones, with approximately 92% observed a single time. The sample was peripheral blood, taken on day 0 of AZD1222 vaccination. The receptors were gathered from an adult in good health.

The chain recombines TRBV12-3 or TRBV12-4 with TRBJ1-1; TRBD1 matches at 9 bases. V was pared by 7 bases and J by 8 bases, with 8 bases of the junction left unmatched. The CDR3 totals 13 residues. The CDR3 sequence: CASIQGQGFEAFF. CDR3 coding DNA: TGTGCCAGCATCCAGGGACAGGGATTCGAAGCTTTCTTT.

CDR3 amino acids: CASKGPTPGLAGPYEQYF. The CDR3 DNA reads as TGTGCCAGTAAGGGACCGACTCCGGGACTAGCGGGGCCCTACGAGCAGTACTTC. The V gene is TRBV19, the J gene TRBJ2-7; the match to TRBD2 covers 13 bases. The CDR3 contains 18 residues. The germline V gene has CDR1 LNHDA and CDR2 SQIVND (reference sequence). Germline trimming cut 7 bases from V and 2 bases from J; bases unmatched to any gene: 14. Using reference TRBV19 and TRBJ2-7 for the parts outside the CDR3, the full variable domain is DGGITQSPKYLFRKEGQNVTLSCEQNLNHDAMYWYRQDPGQGLRLIYYSQIVNDFQKGDIAEGYSVSREKKESFPLTVTSAQKNPTAFYLCASKGPTPGLAGPYEQYFGPGTRLTVT.

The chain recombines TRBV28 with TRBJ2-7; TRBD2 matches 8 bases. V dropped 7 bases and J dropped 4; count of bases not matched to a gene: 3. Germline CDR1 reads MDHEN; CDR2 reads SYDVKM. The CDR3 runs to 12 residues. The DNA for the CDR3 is TGTGCCAGCAATAGCGGGAATTACGAGCAGTACTTC. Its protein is CASNSGNYEQYF.

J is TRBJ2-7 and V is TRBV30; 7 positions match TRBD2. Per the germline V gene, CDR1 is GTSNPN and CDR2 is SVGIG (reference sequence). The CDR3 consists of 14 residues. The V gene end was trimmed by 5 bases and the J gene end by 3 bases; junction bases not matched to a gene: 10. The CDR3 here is CAWALGRAFYEQYF. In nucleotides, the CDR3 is TGTGCCTGGGCATTAGGGAGGGCCTTCTACGAGCAGTACTTC.

CDR3 sequence: CASSKGADTISTGELFF. As DNA, the CDR3 is TGTGCCAGCAGCAAAGGGGCGGACACTATATCCACCGGGGAGCTGTTTTTT. The rearrangement joins TRBV21-1 to TRBJ2-2; TRBD1 is taken as the D call from the table, unchecked against the DNA. TRBV21-1 is labeled a pseudogene. The CDR3 covers 17 residues.

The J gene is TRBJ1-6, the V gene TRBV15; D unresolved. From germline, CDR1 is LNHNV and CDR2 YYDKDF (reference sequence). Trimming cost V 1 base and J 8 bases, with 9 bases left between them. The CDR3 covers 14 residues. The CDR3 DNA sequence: TGTGCCACCAGCAGAGCCGTGAATGATTCACCCCTCCACTTT. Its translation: CATSRAVNDSPLHF.

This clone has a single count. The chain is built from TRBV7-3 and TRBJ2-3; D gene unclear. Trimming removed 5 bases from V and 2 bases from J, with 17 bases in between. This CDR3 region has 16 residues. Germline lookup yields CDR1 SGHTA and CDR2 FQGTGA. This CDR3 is CASSPEARAHTDTQYF. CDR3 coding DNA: TGTGCCAGCAGCCCAGAAGCCCGGGCCCACACAGATACGCAGTATTTT.

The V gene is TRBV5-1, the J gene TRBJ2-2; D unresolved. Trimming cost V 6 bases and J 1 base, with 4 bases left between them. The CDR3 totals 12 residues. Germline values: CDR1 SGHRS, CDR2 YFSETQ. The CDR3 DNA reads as TGCGCCAGCAAAGGGAACACCGGGGAGCTGTTTTTT. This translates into CASKGNTGELFF.

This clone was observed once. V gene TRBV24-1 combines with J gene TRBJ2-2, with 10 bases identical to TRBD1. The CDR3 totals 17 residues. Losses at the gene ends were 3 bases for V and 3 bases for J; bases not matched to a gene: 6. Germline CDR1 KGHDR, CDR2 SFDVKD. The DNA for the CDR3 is TGTGCCACCAGTGATACTGGGACAGGGGTTTACACCGGGGAGCTGTTTTTT. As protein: CATSDTGTGVYTGELFF.

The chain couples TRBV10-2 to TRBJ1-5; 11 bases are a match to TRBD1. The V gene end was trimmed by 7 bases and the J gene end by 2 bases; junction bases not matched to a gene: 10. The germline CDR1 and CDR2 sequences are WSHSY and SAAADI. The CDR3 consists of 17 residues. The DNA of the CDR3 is TGCGCCAGCATTAGCGGGACAGGGGGTGTAGGCAATCAGCCCCAGCATTTT. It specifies CASISGTGGVGNQPQHF.

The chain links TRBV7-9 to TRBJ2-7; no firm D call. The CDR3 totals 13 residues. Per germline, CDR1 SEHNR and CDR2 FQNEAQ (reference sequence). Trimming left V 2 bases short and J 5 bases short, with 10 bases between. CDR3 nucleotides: TGTGCCAGCAGCTTAAACTCTGGAGACGAGCAGTACTTC. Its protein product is CASSLNSGDEQYF.

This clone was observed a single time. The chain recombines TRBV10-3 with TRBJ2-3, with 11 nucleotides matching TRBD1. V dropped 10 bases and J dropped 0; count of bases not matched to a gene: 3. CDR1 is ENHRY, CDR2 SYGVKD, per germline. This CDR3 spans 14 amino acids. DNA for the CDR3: TGTGCCACCGGGGACAGGGGGAGCACAGATACGCAGTATTTT. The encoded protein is CATGDRGSTDTQYF.

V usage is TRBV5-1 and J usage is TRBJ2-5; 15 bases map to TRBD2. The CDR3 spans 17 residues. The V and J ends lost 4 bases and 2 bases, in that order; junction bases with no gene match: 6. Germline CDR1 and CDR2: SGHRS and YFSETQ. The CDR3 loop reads CASSRTSGRDTQETQYF. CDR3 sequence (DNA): TGCGCCAGCAGCCGGACTAGCGGGAGGGATACACAAGAGACCCAGTACTTC.

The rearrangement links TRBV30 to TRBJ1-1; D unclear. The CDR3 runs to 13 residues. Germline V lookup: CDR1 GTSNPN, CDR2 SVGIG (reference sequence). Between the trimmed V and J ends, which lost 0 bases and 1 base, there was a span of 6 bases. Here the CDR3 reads CAWSVAGNTEAFF. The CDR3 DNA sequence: TGTGCCTGGAGTGTGGCGGGGAACACTGAAGCTTTCTTT.

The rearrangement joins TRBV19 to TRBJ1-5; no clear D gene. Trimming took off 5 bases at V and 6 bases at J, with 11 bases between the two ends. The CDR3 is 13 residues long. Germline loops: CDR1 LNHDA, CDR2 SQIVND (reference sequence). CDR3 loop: CASSEILGQPQHF. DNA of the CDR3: TGTGCCAGTAGTGAGATCTTAGGTCAGCCCCAGCATTTT.

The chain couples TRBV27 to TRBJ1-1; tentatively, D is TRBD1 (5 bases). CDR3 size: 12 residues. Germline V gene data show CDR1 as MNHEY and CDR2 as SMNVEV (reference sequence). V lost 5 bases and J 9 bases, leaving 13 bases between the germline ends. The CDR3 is CASSPGGWKAFF. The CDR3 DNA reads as TGTGCCAGCAGTCCTGGGGGGTGGAAAGCTTTCTTT.

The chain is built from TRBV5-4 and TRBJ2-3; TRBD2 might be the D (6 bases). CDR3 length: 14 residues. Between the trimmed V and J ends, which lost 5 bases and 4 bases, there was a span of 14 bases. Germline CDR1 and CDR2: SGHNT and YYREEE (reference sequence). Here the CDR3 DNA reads TGTGCCAGCAGACCATCCACTAGCTCAGATACGCAGTATTTT. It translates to CASRPSTSSDTQYF.

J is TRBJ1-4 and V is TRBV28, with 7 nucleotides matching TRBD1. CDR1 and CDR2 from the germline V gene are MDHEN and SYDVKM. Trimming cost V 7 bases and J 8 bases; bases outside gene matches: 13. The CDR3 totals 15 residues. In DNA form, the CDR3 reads TGTGCCAGCATCCTGAGGACAGGACAGCGAGAAAAACTGTTTTTT. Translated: CASILRTGQREKLFF.

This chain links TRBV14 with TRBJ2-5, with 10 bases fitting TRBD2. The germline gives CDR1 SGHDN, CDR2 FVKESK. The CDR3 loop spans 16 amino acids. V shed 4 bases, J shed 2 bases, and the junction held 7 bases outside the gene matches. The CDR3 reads CASSLLAGGAQETQYF. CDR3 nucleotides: TGTGCCAGCAGCCTTTTAGCGGGGGGAGCTCAAGAGACCCAGTACTTC.

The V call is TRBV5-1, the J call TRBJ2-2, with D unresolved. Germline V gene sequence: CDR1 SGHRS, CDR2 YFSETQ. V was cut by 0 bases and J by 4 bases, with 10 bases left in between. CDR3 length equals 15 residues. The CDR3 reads CASSLGQGTTGELFF. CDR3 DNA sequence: TGCGCCAGCAGCTTGGGGCAAGGAACCACCGGGGAGCTGTTTTTT. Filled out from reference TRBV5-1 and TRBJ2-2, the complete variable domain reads KAGVTQTPRYLIKTRGQQVTLSCSPISGHRSVSWYQQTPGQGLQFLFEYFSETQRNKGNFPGRFSGRQFSNSRSEMNVSTLELGDSALYLCASSLGQGTTGELFFGEGSRLTVL.

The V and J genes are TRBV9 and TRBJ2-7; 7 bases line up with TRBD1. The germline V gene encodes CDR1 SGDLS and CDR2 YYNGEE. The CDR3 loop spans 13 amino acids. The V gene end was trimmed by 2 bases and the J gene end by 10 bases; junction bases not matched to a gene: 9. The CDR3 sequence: CASSVSTGASQYF. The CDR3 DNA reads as TGTGCCAGCAGCGTTAGTACAGGGGCCTCCCAGTACTTC.

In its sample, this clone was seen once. CDR3 DNA: TGTGCCAGCTCACCAAGACGGATAGGCGGGGGAAGCGGGGAGCTGTTTTTT. This gives the protein CASSPRRIGGGSGELFF. The chain joins TRBV18 to TRBJ2-2; 7 bases are shared with TRBD2. Germline V gene sequence: CDR1 KGHSH, CDR2 LQKENI. The CDR3 runs to 17 residues. The trim removed 2 bases at V and 7 bases at J, leaving 13 bases unmatched.

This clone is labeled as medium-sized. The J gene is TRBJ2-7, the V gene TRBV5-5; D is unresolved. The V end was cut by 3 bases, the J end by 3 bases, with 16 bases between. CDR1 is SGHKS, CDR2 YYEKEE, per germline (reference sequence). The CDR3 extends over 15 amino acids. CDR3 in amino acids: CASSYRAVAIYEQYF. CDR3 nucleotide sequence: TGTGCCAGCAGCTACCGGGCCGTCGCAATCTACGAGCAGTACTTC.

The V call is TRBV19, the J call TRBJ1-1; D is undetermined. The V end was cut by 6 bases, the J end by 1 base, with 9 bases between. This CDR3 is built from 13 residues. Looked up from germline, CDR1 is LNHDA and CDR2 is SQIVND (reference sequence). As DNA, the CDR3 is TGTGCCAGTAGCGACACAGCGAACACTGAAGCTTTCTTT. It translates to CASSDTANTEAFF.

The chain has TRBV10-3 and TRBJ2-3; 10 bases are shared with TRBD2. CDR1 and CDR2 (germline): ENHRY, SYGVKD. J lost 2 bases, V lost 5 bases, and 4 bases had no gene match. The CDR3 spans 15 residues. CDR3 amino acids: CAISKGLANTDTQYF. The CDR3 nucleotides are TGTGCCATCAGTAAGGGACTAGCGAACACAGATACGCAGTATTTT.

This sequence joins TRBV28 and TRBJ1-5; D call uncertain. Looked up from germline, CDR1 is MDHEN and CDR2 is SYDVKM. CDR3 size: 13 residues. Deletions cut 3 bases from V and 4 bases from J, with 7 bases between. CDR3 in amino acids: CASSFLRNQPQHF. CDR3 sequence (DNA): TGTGCCAGCAGTTTCTTGAGGAATCAGCCCCAGCATTTT.

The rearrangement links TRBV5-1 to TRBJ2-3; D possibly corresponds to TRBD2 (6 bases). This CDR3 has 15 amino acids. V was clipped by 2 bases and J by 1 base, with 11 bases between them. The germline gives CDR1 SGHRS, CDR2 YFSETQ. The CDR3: CASSFSGLGTDTQYF. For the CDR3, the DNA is TGCGCCAGCAGCTTTAGCGGCCTCGGCACAGATACGCAGTATTTT.